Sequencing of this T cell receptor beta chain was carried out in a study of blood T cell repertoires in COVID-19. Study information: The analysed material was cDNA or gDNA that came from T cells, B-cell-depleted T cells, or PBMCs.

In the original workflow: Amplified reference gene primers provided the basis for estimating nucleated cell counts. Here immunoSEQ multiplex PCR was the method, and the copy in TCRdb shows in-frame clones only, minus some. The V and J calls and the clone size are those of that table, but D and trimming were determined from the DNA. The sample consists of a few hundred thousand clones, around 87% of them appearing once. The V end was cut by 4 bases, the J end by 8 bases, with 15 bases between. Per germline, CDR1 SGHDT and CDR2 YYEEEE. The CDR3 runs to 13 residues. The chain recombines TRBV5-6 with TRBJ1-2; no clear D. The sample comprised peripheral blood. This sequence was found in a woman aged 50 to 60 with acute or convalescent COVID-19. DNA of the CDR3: TGTGCCAGCAGCCCGCGGAGGTTTTCCGGCTACACCTTC. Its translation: CASSPRRFSGYTF.